The TCR beta chain described here comes from a study of blood T cell repertoires in COVID-19. Study-level background: Samples of COVID-19 (acute and convalescent) were obtained from the United States, Italy and Spain. Sources were T cells, B-cell-depleted T cells, or PBMCs; the material itself was cDNA or gDNA.

How the authors handled the data: How many nucleated cells were present was estimated from reference gene primer amplification. The protocol was immunoSEQ multiplex PCR, while the TCRdb copy is restricted to in-frame clones and leaves out a portion. From that table come the V and J calls and clone size; the DNA was used to work out D and trimming. The repertoire includes around 250,000 clones, approximately 90% of them detected once, and about 3% sits in the top ten. The sequence was collected from a woman in her twenties or thirties with active or convalescent COVID-19. Input material: peripheral blood.

The CDR3 protein is CASSEVELETQYF. CDR3 in DNA: TGTGCCAGCAGTGAAGTTGAGTTGGAGACCCAGTACTTC. The chain has TRBV2 and TRBJ2-5; D gene uncertain. The V gene's germline CDR1 is SNHLY and CDR2 FYNNEI. CDR3 size: 13 residues. The ends were cut back, 1 base at V and 5 bases at J, with 8 bases in the middle.